This TCR beta chain was recorded in a study of cytomegalovirus exposure and HLA in healthy donors (dated by TCRdb to the late 2010s). In the study overall: A later analysis indicated that the 90 to 150 validation repertoires were generated on the platform also employed for the 670 or so repertoires of the first cohort. High-throughput TCR immunosequencing, statistical association of individual TCRs with disease status, and machine learning were combined to predict cytomegalovirus infection status. Along with the roughly 610-subject first cohort, a separate validation cohort of about 110 different subjects was used. The aim of the study was to test whether cataloging public T cell receptors could identify signatures of past pathogen exposure. Points the paper makes about the study in general: A few of the identified cytomegalovirus-associated TCR beta chains were confirmed in vitro to be specific for cytomegalovirus antigens. The classifier was reported to diagnose cytomegalovirus status with high specificity and sensitivity in both the original cohort and the validation cohort. The validation cohort had no HLA typing available for a later analysis, so co-occurrence within that cohort was assessed over all 110 or so repertoires. Of the cluster scores, approximately 95% were above 0 in a later analysis, which found that TCRs clustered in the first cohort also tended to co-occur in the 95 to 150 validation repertoires. A total of some 180 TCR beta chains were listed by the study as associated with cytomegalovirus. The authors suggested that the approach could potentially be generalized to other disease states and immunological phenotypes. While some public TCRs were present in many individuals, most TCR sequences turned up only very rarely across donors.

Regarding this clone: Which antigen it targets is not known. No quality values exist for individual bases; no much larger clone is one base distant.

Preparation of the library involved the immunoSEQ multiplex PCR assay. On the study's bioinformatics: A statistical classification framework was built to diagnose cytomegalovirus status from the catalog of TCR beta chain sequences. TCRdb stores this immuneACCESS table with in-frame sequences only. Part of the clones is absent; in the studies checked, under half of the shortfall reflects unresolved V genes, and no reason is known for the rest. Clone size and the V and J calls come from that table; the DNA yielded D and trimming. Here the sample has almost 200,000 clones; around 80% occur a single time. The ten largest clones capture over 0.95% of the sample. The donors belonged to the validation cohort of around 120 subjects, which was separate from the approximately 680-subject first cohort. V sheds 5 bases and J sheds 1 base, leaving 8 bases between their ends. Spanning cysteine to phenylalanine, the CDR3 consists of 14 amino acids. Only the CDR3 DNA is retained, 42 bases long and in frame from the first base. CDR1 is given as SGHVS and CDR2 as FNYEAQ, both from the germline V gene.

The sample comprised PBMCs. This clonotype originated in a woman younger than 45 in good health and CMV-seronegative. This chain is built from TRBV7-6 and TRBJ2-2; the D gene cannot be named for sure. This receptor carries the CDR3 CASSLALNTGELFF. The nucleotide sequence reads as follows: TGTGCCAGCAGCCTGGCTTTGAACACCGGGGAGCTGTTTTTT.